These T cell receptor beta chains were read from a single sample in a study of patients and donors after allogeneic stem cell transplantation. Via MiXCR, TCRdb re-called the RT-PCR reads, giving one row per CDR3 protein. The sample includes some 880,000 distinct CDR3 sequences, under 20% of them seen just once. The sequencing input was blood, either unsorted or a sorted T cell fraction (not recorded which). These receptors were obtained from a human donor who was either an allogeneic HSCT recipient or a stem cell or donor lymphocyte infusion donor (not recorded which). It is not recorded whose cells these are; they may come from a transplant donor. Each CDR3 is given with its conserved first and last residue. D genes are given only for firm matches. Rows give clone size only sometimes, using once, few, many, or a class for an expanded clone.

14	NA	TRBV29-1	many	TRBJ2-4	CSVEDLGFRNIQYF	TGCAGCGTTGAAGATCTCGGGTTTCGGAACATTCAGTACTTC
14	TRBD1	TRBV5-6	NA	TRBJ1-5	CASGTQGAPQPQHF	TGTGCCAGCGGAACTCAGGGGGCCCCCCAGCCCCAGCATTTT
13	TRBD1	TRBV6-1	NA	TRBJ2-7	CASIQGARYEQYF	TGTGCCAGCATTCAGGGGGCGCGATACGAGCAGTACTTC
16	TRBD2	TRBV5-1	NA	TRBJ2-1	CASSLARLADYNEQFF	TGCGCCAGCAGCTTGGCGAGGCTAGCGGACTACAATGAGCAGTTCTTC
15	NA	TRBV2	few	TRBJ1-5	CASSETGDVNQPQHF	TGTGCCAGCAGTGAAACGGGGGATGTCAATCAGCCCCAGCATTTT
13	NA	TRBV2	NA	TRBJ2-7	CASTGSHLYEQYF	TGTGCCAGCACAGGGTCACACCTATACGAGCAGTACTTC
14	NA	TRBV5-1	NA	TRBJ2-5	CASSPMGVSETQYF	TGCGCCAGCAGCCCTATGGGGGTTTCCGAGACCCAGTACTTC
14	TRBD2	TRBV20-1	NA	TRBJ2-3	CSARASGSKNTQYF	TGCAGTGCTAGGGCTAGCGGGAGTAAAAATACGCAGTATTTT
15	NA	TRBV5-1	NA	TRBJ1-2	CASRPFQGKSYGYTF	TGCGCCAGCAGGCCGTTCCAGGGGAAGAGCTATGGCTACACCTTC
13	NA	TRBV24-1	NA	TRBJ2-1	CATSLGSYNEQFF	TGTGCCACCTCTTTGGGCTCCTACAATGAGCAGTTCTTC
14	NA	TRBV7-6	NA	TRBJ2-5	CASSKDSFQETQYF	TGTGCCAGCAGCAAAGACAGCTTCCAAGAGACCCAGTACTTC
16	TRBD2	TRBV7-2	few	TRBJ2-3	CASQLIAGGQTDTQYF	TGTGCCAGCCAACTCATAGCGGGGGGGCAAACAGATACGCAGTATTTT
17	TRBD1	TRBV20-1	few	TRBJ1-3	CSATSLTGDTSGNTIYF	TGCAGTGCTACATCGTTGACAGGGGACACCTCTGGAAACACCATATATTTT
13	NA	TRBV10-3	NA	TRBJ1-4	CAISESLNEKLFF	TGTGCCATCAGTGAATCTCTAAATGAAAAACTGTTTTTT
13	NA	TRBV5-1	many	TRBJ1-2	CASSLDRAIGYTF	TGCGCCAGCAGCTTGGACAGGGCAATCGGCTACACCTTC
16	NA	TRBV5-6	once	TRBJ2-2	CASSFSSRGATGELFF	TGTGCCAGCAGCTTCAGTTCGAGGGGGGCCACCGGGGAGCTGTTTTTT
15	NA	TRBV20-1	few	TRBJ1-5	CSAILQRQARQPQHF	TGCAGTGCCATACTACAAAGACAGGCCCGTCAGCCCCAGCATTTT
11	NA	TRBV30	NA	TRBJ2-7	CAWTSRYEQYF	TGTGCCTGGACGTCTCGGTACGAGCAGTACTTC
14	TRBD1	TRBV20-1	NA	TRBJ1-6	CSATRTGSHSPLHF	TGCAGTGCCACGAGGACAGGATCTCATTCACCCCTCCACTTT
18	TRBD1	TRBV10-3	NA	TRBJ2-5	CAIIIMSPTGTGEETQYF	TGTGCCATCATAATTATGAGTCCTACAGGGACAGGGGAAGAGACCCAGTACTTC
18	TRBD2	TRBV11-1	NA	TRBJ2-4	CASSLGLAGTLAKNIQYF	TGTGCCAGCAGCTTGGGACTAGCGGGGACCTTAGCCAAAAACATTCAGTACTTC
17	TRBD1	TRBV5-1	few	TRBJ1-6	CASSFYGTGGNNSPLHF	TGCGCCAGCAGCTTCTACGGGACAGGGGGCAATAATTCACCCCTCCACTTT
16	NA	TRBV12-3/TRBV12-4	few	TRBJ2-7	CASSPIRDLSSYEQYF	TGTGCCAGCAGCCCGATCCGGGACTTAAGCTCCTACGAGCAGTACTTC
14	NA	TRBV6-2/TRBV6-3	few	TRBJ2-1	CASSYSTRSNEQFF	TGTGCCAGCAGTTACTCGACACGGTCGAATGAGCAGTTCTTC
12	NA	TRBV30	NA	TRBJ2-1	CAWESSYNEQFF	TGTGCCTGGGAGAGCTCCTACAATGAGCAGTTCTTC
15	NA	TRBV9	few	TRBJ2-5	CASSVGGTSQETQYF	TGTGCCAGCAGCGTAGGTGGGACTTCACAAGAGACCCAGTACTTC
16	TRBD1	TRBV5-1	NA	TRBJ2-7	CASSLAGTGVAYEQYF	TGCGCCAGCAGCTTGGCAGGGACAGGGGTGGCCTACGAGCAGTACTTC
12	NA	TRBV7-2	NA	TRBJ2-7	CASSHGGDEQYF	TGTGCCAGCAGCCACGGGGGAGACGAGCAGTACTTC
19	NA	TRBV7-2	many	TRBJ1-4	CASSLVLGQGARGNEKLFF	TGTGCCAGCAGCTTAGTGCTTGGGCAGGGCGCGCGGGGTAATGAAAAACTGTTTTTT
15	NA	TRBV12-3/TRBV12-4	NA	TRBJ2-5	CASSEALANKETQYF	TGTGCCAGCAGCGAAGCTCTAGCGAATAAAGAGACCCAGTACTTC
11	NA	TRBV12-3/TRBV12-4	many	TRBJ1-1	CASSLYGRAFF	TGTGCCAGCAGTTTATACGGCAGAGCTTTCTTT
13	TRBD2	TRBV10-3	few	TRBJ2-7	CAISEREGYEQYF	TGTGCCATCTCTGAGCGGGAGGGGTACGAGCAGTACTTC
14	NA	TRBV7-3	NA	TRBJ2-2	CASTRFLNTGELFF	TGTGCCAGCACCCGCTTCCTTAACACCGGGGAGCTGTTTTTT
12	NA	TRBV7-9	few	TRBJ2-2	CASGPGAGELFF	TGTGCCAGCGGCCCGGGGGCCGGGGAGCTGTTTTTT
11	NA	TRBV6-6	many	TRBJ1-1	CASSYGGEAFF	TGTGCCAGCAGTTACGGGGGAGAAGCTTTCTTT
12	NA	TRBV7-9	NA	TRBJ2-7	CASSPLLYEQYF	TGTGCCAGCAGCCCACTGCTTTACGAGCAGTACTTC
13	NA	TRBV6-5	NA	TRBJ1-5	CASSYYPGQPQHF	TGTGCCAGCAGTTACTACCCGGGTCAGCCCCAGCATTTT
15	NA	TRBV30	few	TRBJ2-2	CAWSVRRINTGELFF	TGTGCCTGGAGTGTACGACGGATCAACACCGGGGAGCTGTTTTTT
14	TRBD1	TRBV7-9	NA	TRBJ2-5	CASSLKTGAHSQYF	TGTGCCAGCAGCCTAAAGACAGGGGCGCATTCCCAGTACTTC
13	NA	TRBV7-3	NA	TRBJ2-2	CASSAGPGGELFF	TGTGCCAGCAGCGCCGGTCCAGGGGGGGAGCTGTTTTTT
13	NA	TRBV10-3	NA	TRBJ1-1	CAIRDRANTEAFF	TGTGCCATCAGGGACCGAGCGAACACTGAAGCTTTCTTT
12	NA	TRBV6-5	NA	TRBJ2-1	CASSYGGAEQFF	TGTGCCAGCAGTTATGGCGGGGCTGAGCAGTTCTTC
13	NA	TRBV30	NA	TRBJ2-1	CAWSVQGADEQFF	TGTGCCTGGAGTGTACAAGGGGCGGATGAGCAGTTCTTC
13	TRBD2	TRBV12-3/TRBV12-4	few	TRBJ2-1	CASSFLAGGPQFF	TGTGCCAGCAGTTTTCTAGCGGGGGGGCCGCAGTTCTTC
13	NA	TRBV12-3/TRBV12-4	NA	TRBJ1-2	CASSPRAQRDYTF	TGTGCCAGCAGTCCCAGGGCTCAACGGGACTACACCTTC
16	TRBD2	TRBV5-1	few	TRBJ2-5	CASSLNSGGFQETQYF	TGCGCCAGCAGCTTGAACTCGGGGGGGTTTCAAGAGACCCAGTACTTC
15	TRBD1	TRBV20-1	few	TRBJ1-3	CSAGSRGHSGNTIYF	TGCAGTGCTGGCTCCAGGGGGCACTCTGGAAACACCATATATTTT
15	TRBD1	TRBV5-6	NA	TRBJ1-5	CASSLDRGVSQPQHF	TGTGCCAGCAGCTTGGACAGGGGGGTGAGTCAGCCCCAGCATTTT
15	TRBD1	TRBV6-5	NA	TRBJ1-4	CASSYGTGNNEKLFF	TGTGCCAGCAGTTATGGGACAGGGAATAATGAAAAACTGTTTTTT
15	TRBD1	TRBV5-1	NA	TRBJ2-4	CASTQGGHPQSIQYF	TGCGCCAGCACACAGGGGGGACACCCCCAGAGCATTCAGTACTTC
15	NA	TRBV5-1	NA	TRBJ2-7	CASSFSGSGVYEQYF	TGCGCCAGCAGCTTTTCCGGGTCAGGGGTGTACGAGCAGTACTTC
15	TRBD1	TRBV12-3/TRBV12-4	many	TRBJ2-7	CASSPRTGIPYEQYF	TGTGCCAGCAGTCCCCGGACAGGGATTCCCTACGAGCAGTACTTC